This TCR beta chain was profiled in a study of blood T cell repertoires in COVID-19. Whole-study context: The analysed material was cDNA or gDNA that came from T cells, B-cell-depleted T cells, or PBMCs.

The CDR3 contains 13 residues. V was shortened by 6 bases and J by 3 bases, with 9 bases between the two germline ends. Per the germline V gene, CDR1 is KGHDR and CDR2 is SFDVKD. Original data processing: Researchers report that nucleated cell counts were estimated from reference gene primer amplification. The data were produced by immunoSEQ multiplex PCR, yet TCRdb's version contains in-frame clones alone and is incomplete. V, J and clone size were drawn from that table, and D and trimming were deduced from the DNA. The table lists around 620,000 clones, 80% to 90% of them singletons, with roughly 0.25% in the top ten. The sample holds one count of this clone.

Input material: peripheral blood. This receptor was identified in a woman younger than 35 with acute or convalescent COVID-19. The chain carries TRBV24-1 and TRBJ2-3; D possibly corresponds to TRBD1 (6 bases). As DNA, the CDR3 is TGTGCCACCAGTATGGGGGCTACAGATACGCAGTATTTT. Translating gives CATSMGATDTQYF.